Sequencing of this T cell receptor beta chain was carried out in a study of Graves' ophthalmopathy and Graves' hyperthyroidism. About 10 ml of fresh blood yielded the PBMCs by density gradient. Study-level points and caveats: Stable hyperthyroidism and ophthalmopathy were told apart by a 13-signature model, which achieved 85% to 90% sensitivity and just over 80% specificity.

Germline V CDR1 and CDR2: MNHNS, SASEGT. V was cut by 4 bases and J by 5 bases, with 18 bases left in between. The CDR3 runs to 15 residues. Points on this clonotype: No antigen is known for it.

Amplification of the TCR beta CDR3 regions used RNA transcripts (as template). HTBI primers were employed in first-round RT-PCR, then a second-round multiplex PCR followed. TCRdb re-analysed the multiplex PCR reads in MiXCR, keeping a single row per CDR3 protein. The table shows about 380,000 distinct CDR3 sequences, with 15% to 19% occurring only once. This chain links TRBV6-1 with TRBJ2-7; D possibly corresponds to TRBD2 (6 bases). The receptor's source is a woman aged 18-29 years with stable Graves' hyperthyroidism. The material sequenced was peripheral blood. CDR3: CASSVGGPPVHEQYF. The DNA for the CDR3 is TGTGCCAGCAGTGTAGGAGGGCCGCCCGTCCACGAGCAGTACTTC.